Following are 9 T cell receptor beta chains from one sample sequenced in a study of blood T cell repertoires in COVID-19. Sequenced by immunoSEQ multiplex PCR; TCRdb stores in-frame clones only, minus some. This sample yields roughly 330,000 clones, of which 80% to 90% are seen a single time; 9.9% belongs to the top ten. Sequencing was done on a sample of peripheral blood. These receptors came from a man aged 25 to 45 with COVID-19, enrolled during active disease.

The chain has TRBV5-5 and TRBJ1-1, with 8 bases lining up with TRBD1. CDR3 length equals 14 residues. J was trimmed by 1 base and V by 5 bases; bases with no gene match: 4. Germline CDR1 and CDR2: SGHKS and YYEKEE (reference sequence). CDR3 residues: CASSFTGGNTEAFF. CDR3 in DNA: TGTGCCAGCAGTTTCACAGGGGGGAACACTGAAGCTTTCTTT.

The chain combines TRBV4-1 with TRBJ2-7; 9 nucleotides line up with TRBD1. Per the germline V gene, CDR1 is MGHRA and CDR2 is YSYEKL. CDR3 length: 16 residues. V was pared by 4 bases and J by 3 bases, with 10 bases of the junction left unmatched. Here the CDR3 DNA reads TGCGCCAGCAGCCCGGCCGGGACAGGGTACAACTACGAGCAGTACTTC. This codes for CASSPAGTGYNYEQYF.

The chain carries TRBV7-9 and TRBJ1-1; D possibly corresponds to TRBD1 (6 bases). The CDR3 contains 13 residues. V lost 3 bases and J lost 4, with 9 bases in between. Germline loops: CDR1 SEHNR, CDR2 FQNEAQ (reference sequence). CDR3 nucleotide sequence: TGTGCCAGCAGCTTCGTACAGGGCACTGAAGCTTTCTTT. It encodes CASSFVQGTEAFF.

The J gene is TRBJ2-1, the V gene TRBV4-3; TRBD2 matches 11 bases. The CDR3 loop spans 13 amino acids. The junction had 3 bases not matched to a gene; V was cut back by 2 bases and J by 12 bases. Per germline, CDR1 LGHNA and CDR2 YSLEER. DNA of the CDR3: TGCGCCAGCAGCCAAACTAGCGGGAGTAGGCAGTTCTTC. Translation: CASSQTSGSRQFF.

The chain has TRBV6-5 and TRBJ2-7, with 9 bases fitting TRBD1. This CDR3 contains 16 residues. CDR1 MNHEY and CDR2 SVGAGI come from the germline V gene. V trimming: 1 base; J trimming: 3 bases; junction bases outside the gene matches: 7. The CDR3 DNA follows: TGTGCCAGCAGTTACTTACAGGGGGCAAAGGTCTACGAGCAGTACTTC. Protein product: CASSYLQGAKVYEQYF.

This chain joins TRBV18 and TRBJ1-2, with D possibly matching TRBD1 (5 bases). Trimming took off 6 bases at V and 1 base at J, with 9 bases between the two ends. Germline V lookup: CDR1 KGHSH, CDR2 LQKENI. The CDR3 is 13 amino acids. For the CDR3, the DNA is TGTGCCAGCTCTACGGGGGGTAACTATGGCTACACCTTC. Its translation is CASSTGGNYGYTF.

The CDR3 protein is CASSPFEGTPGELFF. DNA for the CDR3: TGTGCCAGCTCACCATTTGAGGGTACCCCCGGGGAGCTGTTTTTT. This chain connects TRBV18 to TRBJ2-2; the D gene is possibly TRBD2 (5 bases). The CDR3 spans 15 residues. V was cut by 2 bases and J by 6 bases, with 13 bases left in between. The germline V gene encodes CDR1 KGHSH and CDR2 LQKENI.

The V call is TRBV19, the J call TRBJ1-2, with D hard to call. Germline V CDR1 and CDR2: LNHDA, SQIVND (reference sequence). This CDR3 region has 13 residues. Trimming stripped 6 bases from V and 5 bases from J, with 13 bases between. The CDR3 coding sequence is TGTGCCAGTAGAGTGCGGCAATCATATGGCTACACCTTC. This codes for CASRVRQSYGYTF.

This sequence joins TRBV5-1 and TRBJ2-1, with TRBD2 identical over 11 bases. CDR1 and CDR2 from the germline V gene are SGHRS and YFSETQ. The CDR3 sequence is 15 residues long. The V segment lost 0 bases and the J segment 8 bases; nucleotides outside the gene matches: 4. The CDR3 nucleotides read TGCGCCAGCAGCTTGGAACTAGCGGGAGTTCATGAGCAGTTCTTC. Translated: CASSLELAGVHEQFF.